The rows below give T cell receptor beta chains drawn from one sample of a study of shared clonotypes between healthy human individuals. The repertoire was sequenced with immunoSEQ multiplex PCR; TCRdb's copy has only in-frame clones and lacks some. The sample consists of about 700,000 clones, approximately 90% of them appearing once. Material: naive CD8+ T cells sorted from blood. These receptors all come from a man aged 30 to 39 in good health. The CDR3 runs from the conserved cysteine through the conserved F or W. The D gene is left open where the match is weak. A clone size is listed for some rows: how often the clone was seen (once, few, many), or a class if it is expanded.

CDR3	DNA	D	V	J	size
CASSDRQGEGPDNEQFF	TGTGCCAGCAGTGACAGACAGGGGGAAGGCCCTGACAATGAGCAGTTCTTC	TRBD1	TRBV6-1	TRBJ2-1	NA
CASSLLGNTDTQYF	TGTGCCAGCAGCTTACTGGGGAACACAGATACGCAGTATTTT	NA	TRBV7-2	TRBJ2-3	NA
CSVLWMGTEAFF	TGCAGCGTTCTCTGGATGGGCACTGAAGCTTTCTTT	NA	TRBV29-1	TRBJ1-1	NA
CASSEASYTGELFF	TGTGCCAGCAGTGAAGCGTCGTACACCGGGGAGCTGTTTTTT	NA	TRBV6-1	TRBJ2-2	NA
CASSLALEHRAGYTF	TGTGCCAGCAGCTTAGCGCTAGAACATAGGGCTGGCTACACCTTC	NA	TRBV11-2	TRBJ1-2	NA
CASIDPLDRSYEQYF	TGTGCCAGCATCGATCCCCTGGACAGGTCCTACGAGCAGTACTTC	TRBD1	TRBV11-2	TRBJ2-7	NA
CASTRLEGTFYEQYF	TGTGCCAGCACCCGCCTAGAGGGCACGTTCTACGAGCAGTACTTC	NA	TRBV21-1	TRBJ2-7	NA
CASSFESAAPNEKLFF	TGTGCCAGCAGCTTTGAATCAGCCGCCCCTAATGAAAAACTGTTTTTT	NA	TRBV9	TRBJ1-4	NA
CASSFGPGEQYF	TGTGCCAGCAGCTTCGGACCAGGGGAGCAGTACTTC	NA	TRBV5-4	TRBJ2-7	NA
CASSLTRPGTGGANVLTF	TGTGCCAGCAGCTTAACTCGCCCGGGAACGGGTGGGGCCAACGTCCTGACTTTC	NA	TRBV7-3	TRBJ2-6	NA
CASSRTNEQFF	TGTGCCAGCTCACGGACAAATGAGCAGTTCTTC	NA	TRBV18	TRBJ2-1	NA
CASSSPYEQYF	TGTGCCAGCAGCTCCCCCTACGAGCAGTACTTC	NA	TRBV11-2	TRBJ2-7	few
CASSASGTSGRGTGELFF	TGCGCCAGCAGCGCCTCCGGGACTAGCGGGAGAGGAACCGGGGAGCTGTTTTTT	TRBD2	TRBV5-1	TRBJ2-2	NA
CASSQDRTGTEETQYF	TGCGCCAGCAGCCAAGACAGGACAGGGACGGAAGAGACCCAGTACTTC	TRBD1	TRBV4-1	TRBJ2-5	NA
CASSYLQGNTEAFF	TGTGCCAGCAGTTACCTTCAGGGTAACACTGAAGCTTTCTTT	NA	TRBV14	TRBJ1-1	NA
CASSPARSNYEQYF	TGTGCCAGCAGCCCAGCAAGGAGCAACTACGAGCAGTACTTC	NA	TRBV7-9	TRBJ2-7	NA